One and the same sample provided the 19 T cell receptor beta chains below, sequenced in a study of control samples from healthy donors and cancer patients. Method: immunoSEQ multiplex PCR; TCRdb's copy keeps in-frame clones and lacks some. In the table there are roughly 450,000 clones, roughly 90% of which are singletons. The source material was PBMCs. All receptors derive from a man aged 40-50 years with head and neck cancer.

The chain has TRBV6-5 and TRBJ2-5; 7 bases are a match to TRBD2. The V and J ends lost 2 bases and 5 bases, in that order; junction bases with no gene match: 5. This CDR3 region has 14 residues. The germline V gene has CDR1 MNHEY and CDR2 SVGAGI. The CDR3 loop reads CASSYTTGGETQYF. CDR3 nucleotides: TGTGCCAGCAGTTACACGACGGGAGGTGAGACCCAGTACTTC.

This clone was seen more than once but under ten times. The chain recombines TRBV30 with TRBJ1-3, with a tentative D call TRBD1 (5 bases). V was pared by 1 base and J by 4 bases, with 14 bases between. Germline V CDR1 and CDR2: GTSNPN, SVGIG (reference sequence). The CDR3 extends over 15 amino acids. The CDR3: CAWSGGGAWGNTIYF. The CDR3 DNA reads as TGTGCCTGGAGTGGTGGCGGGGCTTGGGGAAACACCATATATTTT.

The V gene is TRBV28, the J gene TRBJ1-2, with D hard to call. The length of the CDR3 is 16 residues. The V gene's germline CDR1 is MDHEN and CDR2 SYDVKM. The V and J ends lost 4 bases and 4 bases respectively, with 19 bases between them. The CDR3, as DNA: TGTGCCAGCAGTTCTCCCTTGGCGGGGTCCGGCTATGGCTACACCTTC. Amino acids: CASSSPLAGSGYGYTF.

This clone was seen just once. The chain couples TRBV5-4 to TRBJ2-5; 9 positions match TRBD1. CDR1 is SGHNT and CDR2 is YYREEE in the germline V gene (reference sequence). This CDR3 contains 17 residues. J lost 5 bases, V lost 4 bases, and 15 bases had no gene match. CDR3 region: CASSPIRGQGLRETQYF. For the CDR3, the DNA is TGTGCCAGCAGCCCGATAAGAGGACAGGGGTTGAGGGAGACCCAGTACTTC.

This chain uses TRBV19 with TRBJ2-7, with D possibly called TRBD1 or TRBD2 (6 bases each). The germline V gene encodes CDR1 LNHDA and CDR2 SQIVND (reference sequence). V was shortened by 7 bases and J by 6 bases, with 13 bases between the two germline ends. The length of the CDR3 is 12 residues. The CDR3 DNA reads as TGTGCCAGTACCTCCGGAGGGGGCGAGCAGTACTTC. Translated: CASTSGGGEQYF.

The chain combines TRBV30 with TRBJ1-3, with D tentatively TRBD1 (5 bases). The CDR3 contains 16 residues. Germline loops: CDR1 GTSNPN, CDR2 SVGIG (reference sequence). The V end lost 3 bases, the J end lost 4 bases, and 19 bases lay between the germline ends. The CDR3 nucleotides are TGTGCCTGGAGCCTCACAGGCCCCACTCCGGGAAACACCATATATTTT. Its protein product is CAWSLTGPTPGNTIYF.

The CDR3 sequence: CASSWTSDRNNEQFF. The CDR3 region has the DNA TGTGCCAGCAGCTGGACATCGGACAGGAACAATGAGCAGTTCTTC. The V and J genes are TRBV5-4 and TRBJ2-1, with 7 positions matching TRBD1. Germline V gene lookup returns CDR1 SGHNT and CDR2 YYREEE (reference sequence). V lost 3 bases and J lost 5; bases outside the gene matches: 8. The CDR3 is 15 residues long.

The count of this clone is one. The chain combines TRBV9 with TRBJ2-7; either TRBD1 or TRBD2 may supply D (5 bases each). The germline V and J ends were trimmed by 5 bases and 2 bases, with 14 bases remaining between them. The CDR3 runs 14 residues. The germline V gene has CDR1 SGDLS and CDR2 YYNGEE. This chain's CDR3 is CASSQGDLTYEQYF. The CDR3 region has the DNA TGTGCCAGCAGTCAGGGAGACCTAACCTACGAGCAGTACTTC.

The J gene is TRBJ1-1, the V gene TRBV2, with D unclear. CDR1 is SNHLY, CDR2 FYNNEI, per germline. The CDR3 consists of 13 residues. V lost 2 bases and J lost 0, with 4 bases in between. The CDR3 spells CASSESVNTEAFF. DNA of the CDR3: TGTGCCAGCAGTGAATCGGTGAACACTGAAGCTTTCTTT.

The chain is built from TRBV19 and TRBJ1-5; no reliable D call. CDR1 and CDR2 (germline): LNHDA, SQIVND (reference sequence). The CDR3 runs to 16 residues. V lost 3 bases and J lost 4, with 16 bases in between. For the CDR3, the DNA is TGTGCCAGTAGTATCTGGAACGGAGGGAGAAATCAGCCCCAGCATTTT. This codes for CASSIWNGGRNQPQHF.

CDR3 amino acids: CASSFDRVYEQYF. The CDR3, as DNA: TGTGCCAGCAGCTTTGACAGGGTCTACGAGCAGTACTTC. The chain couples TRBV7-8 to TRBJ2-7, with 7 bases lining up with TRBD1. The ends lost 3 bases at V and 3 bases at J; junction bases unmatched: 2. Germline V CDR1 and CDR2: SGHVS, FQNEAQ. The CDR3 runs to 13 residues.

The chain carries TRBV5-5 and TRBJ2-3; TRBD1 matches 7 bases. Germline assignment: CDR1 SGHKS and CDR2 YYEKEE (reference sequence). The CDR3 consists of 16 residues. V was pared by 4 bases and J by 0 bases, with 8 bases of the junction left unmatched. CDR3 region: CASSPGTVASTDTQYF. The CDR3 nucleotides are TGTGCCAGCAGCCCCGGGACAGTAGCTAGCACAGATACGCAGTATTTT.

The chain employs TRBV14 and TRBJ2-7; D could derive from TRBD1 or TRBD2 (5 bases each). The CDR3 loop spans 14 amino acids. In germline, CDR1 is SGHDN, CDR2 FVKESK. Trimming cost V 4 bases and J 2 bases, with 12 bases left between them. The CDR3 region is CASSPPGRPYEQYF. Here the CDR3 DNA reads TGTGCCAGCAGCCCCCCGGGACGGCCCTACGAGCAGTACTTC.

The chain is built from TRBV5-1 and TRBJ2-3; D possibly corresponds to TRBD1 (5 bases). CDR1 and CDR2 (germline): SGHRS, YFSETQ. This CDR3 region has 14 residues. Trimming cost V 0 bases and J 2 bases, with 7 bases left between them. The CDR3 sequence is CASSLVRDTDTQYF. CDR3 coding DNA: TGCGCCAGCAGCTTGGTCAGGGACACAGATACGCAGTATTTT.

There are a few counts of this clone. The chain joins TRBV27 to TRBJ1-2; D not resolved. This CDR3 region has 15 residues. Trimming took 2 bases from V and 1 from J, leaving 11 bases between them. Germline V gene lookup returns CDR1 MNHEY and CDR2 SMNVEV (reference sequence). The CDR3 sequence: CASSLTWGNNYGYTF. CDR3 sequence (DNA): TGTGCCAGCAGTTTAACTTGGGGAAATAACTATGGCTACACCTTC.

J is TRBJ2-1 and V is TRBV27, with D unclear. V dropped 11 bases and J dropped 7 bases, with 12 bases sitting between them. Per germline, CDR1 MNHEY and CDR2 SMNVEV (reference sequence). This CDR3 is 11 amino acids long. The CDR3 DNA reads as TGTGCCTGCGCCCATTCTAATGAGCAGTTCTTC. It specifies CACAHSNEQFF.

V gene TRBV11-2 combines with J gene TRBJ2-7; tentatively, D is TRBD2 (5 bases). Deletions cut 5 bases from V and 4 bases from J, with 18 bases between. CDR3 length: 15 amino acids. Germline V gene data show CDR1 as SGHAT and CDR2 as FQNNGV. CDR3 protein: CASSGSTGVTYEQYF. The CDR3 DNA follows: TGTGCCAGCAGCGGAAGCACCGGGGTTACGTACGAGCAGTACTTC.

This rearrangement joins TRBV29-1 to TRBJ2-5; D may be TRBD1 or TRBD2 (5 bases each). V was pared by 0 bases and J by 4 bases, with 15 bases between. The germline gives CDR1 SQVTM, CDR2 ANQGSEA. This CDR3 has 15 residues. CDR3 sequence (DNA): TGCAGCGTTGAAGATCGCGAGGGGTTAGGAGAGACCCAGTACTTC. Translation: CSVEDREGLGETQYF.

The chain couples TRBV5-5 to TRBJ1-2; D is ambiguous. The CDR3 has 13 residues. Per the germline V gene, CDR1 is SGHKS and CDR2 is YYEKEE (reference sequence). Trimming stripped 4 bases from V and 2 bases from J, with 9 bases between. CDR3 bases: TGTGCCAGCAGCCCTGGGTCCAACTATGGCTACACCTTC. Translated: CASSPGSNYGYTF.